Listed here are 31 T cell receptor beta chains from one sample, sequenced in a study of blood T cell repertoires in COVID-19. TCRdb keeps only in-frame clones here, not all; method: immunoSEQ multiplex PCR. The sample records roughly 130,000 clones, about 87% being singletons. The specimen was peripheral blood. These receptors originate from a woman aged 55-69 years with acute or convalescent COVID-19.

CDR3 nucleotide sequence: TGTGCCAGCAGCCAAGGGGGAGAGACAGGGGAGATTAGTGAAAAACTGTTTTTT. Protein: CASSQGGETGEISEKLFF. V is TRBV4-2 and J is TRBJ1-4; TRBD1 matches at 8 bases. J lost 7 bases, V lost 1 base, and 14 bases had no gene match. The CDR3 totals 18 residues. The germline CDR1 and CDR2 sequences are LGHNA and YNFKEQ.

The V and J genes are TRBV20-1 and TRBJ1-1; D is unclear. The CDR3 has 11 amino acids. Looked up from germline, CDR1 is DFQATT and CDR2 is SNEGSKA (reference sequence). Trimming took 3 bases from V and 11 from J, leaving 13 bases between them. CDR3: CSARGRQWAFF. The CDR3 coding sequence is TGCAGTGCTAGGGGGAGGCAGTGGGCTTTCTTT.

The gene calls are TRBV5-1 and TRBJ2-5, with TRBD2 matching over 8 bases. Germline V gives CDR1 SGHRS, CDR2 YFSETQ. Unmatched junction bases numbered 12, after V lost 6 bases and J lost 5 bases. The CDR3 contains 15 residues. The CDR3 sequence is CASKRDGRVQETQYF. The CDR3 DNA is TGCGCCAGCAAACGGGACGGGAGGGTTCAGGAGACCCAGTACTTC.

This chain joins TRBV4-2 and TRBJ2-5; 15 positions agree with TRBD2. Germline-derived CDR1 and CDR2 are LGHNA and YNFKEQ. Losses at the gene ends were 3 bases for V and 5 bases for J; bases not matched to a gene: 4. This CDR3 is 16 amino acids long. This CDR3 reads CASSHGGTSGGETQYF. DNA for the CDR3: TGTGCCAGCAGCCACGGTGGGACTAGCGGGGGGGAGACCCAGTACTTC.

The CDR3 region is CASREQSTDTQYF. For the CDR3, the DNA is TGTGCCAGCAGAGAACAGAGCACAGATACGCAGTATTTT. This rearrangement joins TRBV2 to TRBJ2-3, with D unresolved. The CDR3 spans 13 residues. Germline V gene lookup returns CDR1 SNHLY and CDR2 FYNNEI. Trimming left V 6 bases short and J 0 bases short, with 7 bases between.

The CDR3 DNA reads TGTGCCAGCAGCCAACAGGGTCGGGACGAGCAGTACGTC. Its translation: CASSQQGRDEQYV. This chain connects TRBV3-1 (or the pseudogene TRBV3-2) to TRBJ2-7, with TRBD1 as a possible D gene (5 bases). Germline V gene sequence: CDR1 LGHDT, CDR2 YNNKEL (reference sequence). The germline V and J ends were trimmed by 2 bases and 5 bases, with 10 bases remaining between them. This CDR3 has 13 amino acids.

This rearrangement joins TRBV11-2 to TRBJ1-1, with D possibly TRBD1 on 6 matching bases. This CDR3 has 15 residues. Germline V gene data show CDR1 as SGHAT and CDR2 as FQNNGV. Trimming removed 5 bases from V and 5 bases from J, with 18 bases in between. CDR3 sequence (DNA): TGTGCCAGCAGCCGCCAAGGGGGGGCCAATACTGAAGCTTTCTTT. Protein sequence: CASSRQGGANTEAFF.

The chain couples TRBV10-3 to TRBJ1-5; TRBD1 is a possible D gene (5 bases). CDR1 ENHRY and CDR2 SYGVKD come from the germline V gene. With 8 bases removed from V and 3 bases from J, the gap between germline ends came to 11 bases. The CDR3 runs 13 residues. The CDR3 here is CAIGGEYNQPQHF. In DNA, the CDR3 is TGTGCCATCGGGGGGGAATACAATCAGCCCCAGCATTTT.

The chain carries TRBV4-1 and TRBJ2-2, with 7 bases fitting TRBD2. From germline, CDR1 is MGHRA and CDR2 YSYEKL. V trimming: 4 bases; J trimming: 1 base; junction bases outside the gene matches: 9. There are 17 residues in the CDR3. The CDR3 loop is CASSLILRTRNTGELFF. The CDR3 DNA reads as TGCGCCAGCAGCCTTATTCTGAGGACTAGGAACACCGGGGAGCTGTTTTTT.

Only one count was recorded for this clone. V and J are TRBV14 and TRBJ1-1; weak D call: TRBD1 (6 bases). CDR1 and CDR2 (germline): SGHDN, FVKESK. The CDR3 sequence is 15 residues long. Trimming removed 2 bases at V and 5 bases at J, with 15 bases between. CDR3 region: CASSQIGQGSTEAFF. CDR3 DNA: TGTGCCAGCAGCCAAATAGGGCAGGGGAGTACTGAAGCTTTCTTT.

This chain links TRBV3-1 (or the pseudogene TRBV3-2) with TRBJ1-1, with D perhaps matching TRBD1 (6 bases). CDR1 and CDR2 (germline): LGHDT, YNNKEL (reference sequence). The CDR3 has 17 amino acids. V gave up 2 bases and J gave up 5 bases, with 21 bases separating them. The CDR3 nucleotides are TGTGCCAGCAGCCAACCTAAGGGGGACCGGGGCGGGACTGAAGCTTTCTTT. Amino acid sequence: CASSQPKGDRGGTEAFF.

The table lists this clone with a count of one. The rearrangement joins TRBV30 to TRBJ1-1; D is possibly TRBD1 (6 bases). The V end lost 1 base, the J end lost 0 bases, and 15 bases lay between the germline ends. CDR3 length: 16 residues. CDR1 GTSNPN and CDR2 SVGIG come from the germline V gene (reference sequence). As DNA, the CDR3 is TGTGCCTGGAGTGGAGGGACATTGAGGCTGAACACTGAAGCTTTCTTT. The encoded protein is CAWSGGTLRLNTEAFF. Complete variable domain (other parts from reference TRBV30 and TRBJ1-1): SQTIHQWPATLVQPVGSPLSLECTVEGTSNPNLYWYRQAAGRGLQLLFYSVGIGQISSEVPQNLSASRPQDRQFILSSKKLLLSDSGFYLCAWSGGTLRLNTEAFFGQGTRLTVV.

The chain has TRBV24-1 and TRBJ2-3, with D hard to call. In germline, CDR1 is KGHDR, CDR2 SFDVKD. The V and J ends lost 4 bases and 2 bases respectively, with 6 bases between them. The CDR3 is made up of 13 amino acids. In DNA form, the CDR3 reads TGTGCCACCAGTGAACAGTACACAGATACGCAGTATTTT. This translates into CATSEQYTDTQYF.

V usage is TRBV15 and J usage is TRBJ2-5; TRBD2 aligns across 7 bases. The CDR3 has 16 residues. Germline V gene sequence: CDR1 LNHNV, CDR2 YYDKDF (reference sequence). V lost 1 base to trimming and J lost 2 bases; unmatched junction nucleotides: 7. This CDR3 reads CATSRGRGFGQETQYF. The CDR3 DNA follows: TGTGCCACCAGCAGAGGGCGGGGGTTTGGACAAGAGACCCAGTACTTC.

This clone was observed once. The gene calls are TRBV6-6 and TRBJ2-1; 10 nucleotides match TRBD2. Germline assignment: CDR1 MNHNY and CDR2 SVGAGI (reference sequence). The CDR3 has 16 residues. The V and J ends lost 5 bases and 7 bases, in that order; junction bases with no gene match: 11. CDR3 region: CASSRLPGLARNEQFF. The CDR3 DNA follows: TGTGCCAGCAGTCGCCTTCCGGGACTAGCGAGGAATGAGCAGTTCTTC.

The chain combines TRBV3-1 (or the pseudogene TRBV3-2) with TRBJ2-3; 12 bases map to TRBD2. V lost 1 base and J lost 1; bases outside the gene matches: 0. Germline V gene data show CDR1 as LGHDT and CDR2 as YNNKEL (reference sequence). The CDR3 is 16 residues long. CDR3 protein: CASSQGLAGGTDTQYF. CDR3 coding DNA: TGTGCCAGCAGCCAAGGACTAGCGGGAGGCACAGATACGCAGTATTTT.

The V and J genes are TRBV19 and TRBJ1-5, with D uncertain. V lost 6 bases, J lost 9 bases, and 12 bases lay in between. From germline, CDR1 is LNHDA and CDR2 SQIVND (reference sequence). The CDR3 loop spans 12 amino acids. CDR3 amino acids: CASRNGRRPQHF. In nucleotides, the CDR3 is TGTGCCAGTAGGAATGGGAGGAGGCCCCAGCATTTT.

The V and J genes are TRBV19 and TRBJ2-1; 9 positions agree with TRBD1. The V segment lost 6 bases and the J segment 10 bases; nucleotides outside the gene matches: 4. CDR1 and CDR2 from the germline V gene are LNHDA and SQIVND (reference sequence). The CDR3 loop spans 12 amino acids. This CDR3 reads CASSRDRVEQFF. CDR3 in DNA: TGTGCCAGTAGCCGGGACAGGGTAGAGCAGTTCTTC.

This chain uses TRBV9 with TRBJ2-1, with TRBD2 matching over 9 bases. The CDR3 has 13 residues. Unmatched junction bases numbered 6, after V lost 4 bases and J lost 10 bases. The germline gives CDR1 SGDLS, CDR2 YYNGEE. The CDR3 region has the DNA TGTGCCAGCAGCTACTTAGCGGGGGAAGAGCAGTTCTTC. It specifies CASSYLAGEEQFF.

This chain joins TRBV12-3 or TRBV12-4 and TRBJ1-5; TRBD1 is a possible D gene (6 bases). This CDR3 has 12 residues. V lost 8 bases to trimming and J lost 7 bases, with 12 bases between them. The CDR3 sequence: CASREGQQPQHF. CDR3 sequence (DNA): TGTGCCAGCCGGGAGGGACAACAGCCCCAGCATTTT.

The rearrangement links TRBV2 to TRBJ1-4, with a tentative D call TRBD1 (5 bases). CDR1 and CDR2 from the germline V gene are SNHLY and FYNNEI. CDR3 size: 13 residues. V lost 9 bases, J lost 3 bases, and 11 bases lay in between. CDR3 nucleotides: TGTGCCAGTGGGGCCCTGGCTAATGAAAAACTGTTTTTT. Encoded protein: CASGALANEKLFF.

The V call is TRBV7-9, the J call TRBJ2-1; D gene ambiguous. The V gene lost 0 bases and the J gene lost 12 bases, with 3 bases spanning the gap. The germline V gene encodes CDR1 SEHNR and CDR2 FQNEAQ (reference sequence). CDR3 size: 10 residues. The CDR3 loop reads CASSLARQFF. Here the CDR3 DNA reads TGTGCCAGCAGCTTAGCTCGGCAGTTCTTC. The full variable domain, rest sourced from reference TRBV7-9 and TRBJ2-1, is DTGVSQNPRHKITKRGQNVTFRCDPISEHNRLYWYRQTLGQGPEFLTYFQNEAQLEKSRLLSDRFSAERPKGSFSTLEIQRTEQGDSAMYLCASSLARQFFGPGTRLTVL.

The chain has TRBV29-1 and TRBJ1-2; tentatively, D is TRBD1 (6 bases). The CDR3 is 11 amino acids. Germline V lookup: CDR1 SQVTM, CDR2 ANQGSEA. Trimming left V 6 bases short and J 6 bases short, with 11 bases between. The CDR3 DNA reads as TGCAGCGTAGGGGGGGCTAATGGCTACACCTTC. Translated: CSVGGANGYTF.

The V and J genes are TRBV5-1 and TRBJ1-4, with a tentative D call TRBD1 (6 bases). Per the germline V gene, CDR1 is SGHRS and CDR2 is YFSETQ. Trimming removed 3 bases at V and 0 bases at J, with 6 bases between. The length of the CDR3 is 14 residues. CDR3 protein: CASSYRATNEKLFF. In DNA form, the CDR3 reads TGCGCCAGCAGCTACAGGGCAACTAATGAAAAACTGTTTTTT. The full variable domain, in which reference TRBV5-1 and TRBJ1-4 provide the parts outside the CDR3, is KAGVTQTPRYLIKTRGQQVTLSCSPISGHRSVSWYQQTPGQGLQFLFEYFSETQRNKGNFPGRFSGRQFSNSRSEMNVSTLELGDSALYLCASSYRATNEKLFFGSGTQLSVL.

This chain connects TRBV2 to TRBJ1-5; D possibly corresponds to TRBD1 (5 bases). CDR1 and CDR2 from the germline V gene are SNHLY and FYNNEI. V was shortened by 5 bases and J by 1 base, with 15 bases between the two germline ends. The length of the CDR3 is 16 residues. Here the CDR3 DNA reads TGTGCCAGCAGTTACAGGCCTTGGAGAAGCAATCAGCCCCAGCATTTT. Its translation: CASSYRPWRSNQPQHF. Full variable domain (remainder filled in from reference TRBV2 and TRBJ1-5): EPEVTQTPSHQVTQMGQEVILRCVPISNHLYFYWYRQILGQKVEFLVSFYNNEISEKSEIFDDQFSVERPDGSNFTLKIRSTKLEDSAMYFCASSYRPWRSNQPQHFGDGTRLSIL.

In this sample, this clone turned up once. The rearrangement joins TRBV2 to TRBJ1-6, with no clear D. The CDR3 is 12 amino acids. CDR1 is SNHLY and CDR2 is FYNNEI in the germline V gene. The V and J ends lost 5 bases and 10 bases respectively, with 9 bases between them. As DNA, the CDR3 is TGTGCCAGCAGTCCCCCGGTATCACCCCTCCACTTT. It yields the protein CASSPPVSPLHF.

This chain joins TRBV15 and TRBJ2-1; TRBD2 matches 7 bases. V shed 7 bases, J shed 9 bases, and the junction held 9 bases outside the gene matches. CDR1 and CDR2 (germline): LNHNV, YYDKDF (reference sequence). CDR3 length: 13 amino acids. The CDR3, as DNA: TGTGCCACCACCCGGGAGGCCTCCTCTGAGCAGTTCTTC. The encoded protein is CATTREASSEQFF. Drawing the rest from reference TRBV15 and TRBJ2-1, the complete variable domain is DAMVIQNPRYQVTQFGKPVTLSCSQTLNHNVMYWYQQKSSQAPKLLFHYYDKDFNNEADTPDNFQSRRPNTSFCFLDIRSPGLGDTAMYLCATTREASSEQFFGPGTRLTVL.

The V and J genes are TRBV5-4 and TRBJ1-1, with D maybe TRBD1 (6 bases). V was clipped by 3 bases and J by 8 bases, with 17 bases between them. This CDR3 has 14 amino acids. Per the germline V gene, CDR1 is SGHNT and CDR2 is YYREEE (reference sequence). This chain's CDR3 is CASSSGAALAEAFF. The DNA of the CDR3 is TGTGCCAGCAGCTCAGGGGCGGCTTTGGCGGAAGCTTTCTTT.

This clone has just one count. Germline and junction disagree at one end, which may indicate a read error. V usage is TRBV4-1 and J usage is TRBJ2-7; 7 bases match TRBD2. Looked up from germline, CDR1 is MGHRA and CDR2 is YSYEKL. This CDR3 comprises 13 residues. Written as DNA, the CDR3 is TGCGCCAGCAGCCCCCTAAGTGGGGGGGGGACTTTCTTC. This sequence encodes CASSPLSGGGTFF.

The chain couples TRBV2 to TRBJ2-2; D remains ambiguous. V was cut by 6 bases and J by 5 bases, with 10 bases left in between. Germline lookup yields CDR1 SNHLY and CDR2 FYNNEI. The CDR3 runs 13 residues. The CDR3 nucleotides read TGTGCCAGCAGACCAACATGGACCGGGGAGCTGTTTTTT. This sequence encodes CASRPTWTGELFF.

This chain uses TRBV28 with TRBJ1-2; D unresolved. CDR3 length: 15 amino acids. Trimming removed 8 bases at V and 0 bases at J, with 16 bases between. CDR1 and CDR2 from the germline V gene are MDHEN and SYDVKM. CDR3: CASRGSDPANYGYTF. As DNA, the CDR3 is TGTGCCAGCCGGGGATCAGACCCCGCTAACTATGGCTACACCTTC.